Presented here are 30 T cell receptor beta chains from one specimen sequenced in a study of cytomegalovirus exposure and HLA in healthy donors. Amplification used 60 Vbeta primers and 13 Jbeta primers. Sequenced by immunoSEQ multiplex PCR; TCRdb stores in-frame clones only, minus some. The table has around 14,000 clones, about two thirds seen once. The sample was PBMCs. Receptors were obtained from a woman between 50 and 59 years old in good health and CMV-seropositive.

This clone was recorded a few times. The V and J genes are TRBV20-1 and TRBJ2-5; D is unclear. Looked up from germline, CDR1 is DFQATT and CDR2 is SNEGSKA (reference sequence). The CDR3 loop spans 10 amino acids. The V gene lost 6 bases and the J gene lost 3 bases, with 5 bases spanning the gap. CDR3 loop: CSAKKETQYF. Written as DNA, the CDR3 is TGCAGTGCCAAAAAAGAGACCCAGTACTTC.

V usage is TRBV7-9 and J usage is TRBJ2-3; 7 bases align to TRBD1. Trimming removed 2 bases from V and 5 bases from J; junction bases left unmatched: 4. Germline loops: CDR1 SEHNR, CDR2 FQNEAQ (reference sequence). The CDR3 sequence is 14 residues long. This CDR3 reads CASSLTTGKDTQYF. The CDR3 DNA is TGTGCCAGCAGCTTAACGACAGGGAAAGATACGCAGTATTTT.

The CDR3 reads CARASGQTYNEQFF. CDR3 bases: TGTGCCAGAGCCAGCGGGCAGACCTACAATGAGCAGTTCTTC. The rearrangement links TRBV30 to TRBJ2-1, with D perhaps matching TRBD2 (6 bases). Germline CDR1 reads GTSNPN; CDR2 reads SVGIG (reference sequence). This CDR3 has 14 amino acids. The V end was cut by 8 bases, the J end by 2 bases, with 16 bases between.

The rearrangement links TRBV30 to TRBJ1-1; D might be TRBD1 (5 bases). The germline CDR1 and CDR2 sequences are GTSNPN and SVGIG (reference sequence). This CDR3 spans 14 amino acids. The V gene lost 3 bases and the J gene lost 1 base, with 12 bases spanning the gap. CDR3 region: CAWSRQISNTEAFF. In DNA form, the CDR3 reads TGTGCCTGGAGCCGACAGATCTCGAACACTGAAGCTTTCTTT.

This clone was counted a few times. This chain uses TRBV30 with TRBJ1-3; D gene unclear. CDR1 is GTSNPN, CDR2 SVGIG, per germline (reference sequence). The CDR3 sequence is 11 residues long. Trimming stripped 0 bases from V and 10 bases from J, with 7 bases between. The CDR3, as DNA: TGTGCCTGGAGTGTACGCCAGACCATATATTTT. Protein product: CAWSVRQTIYF.

The V and J genes are TRBV9 and TRBJ1-2; the D gene is possibly TRBD1 (5 bases). Germline V lookup: CDR1 SGDLS, CDR2 YYNGEE. This CDR3 is built from 13 residues. V gave up 3 bases and J gave up 11 bases, with 17 bases separating them. The CDR3: CASSARLGGVYTF. As DNA, the CDR3 is TGTGCCAGCAGCGCCCGGTTGGGGGGAGTATACACCTTC.

V gene TRBV5-6 combines with J gene TRBJ1-2, with 7 bases that match TRBD1. The CDR3 length is 13 residues. V lost 4 bases to trimming and J lost 4 bases; unmatched junction nucleotides: 4. The germline V gene has CDR1 SGHDT and CDR2 YYEEEE. CDR3 residues: CASSPGTVYGYTF. DNA of the CDR3: TGTGCCAGCAGCCCGGGGACAGTCTATGGCTACACCTTC.

On this clone itself: The CDR3 carries no conserved terminal phenylalanine or tryptophan, so it likely arises from a read error. J is TRBJ1-2 and V is TRBV29-1; 7 positions match TRBD1. Germline V gene sequence: CDR1 SQVTM, CDR2 ANQGSEA. The ends lost 6 bases at V and 8 bases at J; junction bases unmatched: 9. The CDR3 totals 12 residues. The CDR3 region has the DNA TGCAGCGTCTCCGACAGGGCGGGGGGCTACACCGTC. Translating gives CSVSDRAGGYTV.

This sequence joins TRBV6-5 and TRBJ2-7, with 7 bases identical to TRBD2. CDR3 length: 11 amino acids. CDR1 and CDR2 (germline): MNHEY, SVGAGI. The CDR3 region is CFREGWHEQYF. The CDR3 DNA reads TGTTTCAGGGAGGGTTGGCACGAGCAGTACTTC.

The J gene is TRBJ2-1, the V gene TRBV11-2, with 8 bases that match TRBD2. Germline lookup yields CDR1 SGHAT and CDR2 FQNNGV. CDR3 length: 15 amino acids. V shed 5 bases, J shed 6 bases, and the junction held 9 bases outside the gene matches. In nucleotides, the CDR3 is TGTGCCAGCAGCACCGGGACTAGGGCTCTCAATGAGCAGTTCTTC. Protein: CASSTGTRALNEQFF.

This clone occurred a few times. This chain joins TRBV11-2 and TRBJ1-2, with TRBD1 identical over 7 bases. The germline gives CDR1 SGHAT, CDR2 FQNNGV. V dropped 2 bases and J dropped 4; count of bases not matched to a gene: 4. The CDR3 is 14 amino acids. The CDR3: CASSLNRGVYGYTF. The CDR3 DNA follows: TGTGCCAGCAGCTTAAACAGGGGCGTCTATGGCTACACCTTC. Complete variable domain (other parts from reference TRBV11-2 and TRBJ1-2): EAGVAQSPRYKIIEKRQSVAFWCNPISGHATLYWYQQILGQGPKLLIQFQNNGVVDDSQLPKDRFSAERLKGVDSTLKIQPAKLEDSAVYLCASSLNRGVYGYTFGSGTRLTVV.

This clone was detected a few times. The chain is built from TRBV6-5 and TRBJ1-5; D gene unclear. V shed 6 bases and J shed 9 bases, with 15 bases lying between them. The germline V gene encodes CDR1 MNHEY and CDR2 SVGAGI. The CDR3 sequence is 13 residues long. This CDR3 reads CASSLEAGGPQHF. Here the CDR3 DNA reads TGTGCCAGCAGCCTGGAAGCGGGAGGGCCCCAGCATTTT.

The chain couples TRBV29-1 to TRBJ1-2; TRBD1 is a possible D gene (5 bases). The CDR3 spans 13 residues. CDR1 is SQVTM and CDR2 is ANQGSEA in the germline V gene. V was trimmed by 2 bases and J by 2 bases, leaving 9 bases between them. As DNA, the CDR3 is TGCAGCGTTGAACAGGGCCGAAACTATGGCTACACCTTC. It yields the protein CSVEQGRNYGYTF.

This clone has more than one count but fewer than ten. The rearrangement uses TRBV11-2 and TRBJ1-1; D uncertain. The V and J ends lost 7 bases and 8 bases respectively, with 17 bases between them. This CDR3 spans 13 amino acids. CDR1 and CDR2 (germline): SGHAT, FQNNGV. The CDR3 loop reads CASTLGLRAEAFF. The CDR3 nucleotides read TGTGCCAGCACCCTTGGGTTGAGGGCCGAAGCTTTCTTT.

This rearrangement joins TRBV6-5 to TRBJ1-4, with D perhaps TRBD1 (5 bases). Trimming removed 6 bases from V and 8 bases from J, with 13 bases in between. The V gene's germline CDR1 is MNHEY and CDR2 SVGAGI. The CDR3 has 13 residues. The DNA of the CDR3 is TGTGCCAGCAGGACAGCCGCGGGGGAAAAACTGTTTTTT. It translates to CASRTAAGEKLFF.

This sequence joins TRBV28 and TRBJ1-4; 7 nucleotides line up with TRBD1. Germline lookup yields CDR1 MDHEN and CDR2 SYDVKM. The V segment lost 5 bases and the J segment 2 bases; nucleotides outside the gene matches: 2. The CDR3 runs 14 residues. Here the CDR3 reads CASSTGVTNEKLFF. The CDR3 DNA reads as TGTGCCAGCAGTACAGGGGTTACTAATGAAAAACTGTTTTTT.

This clone was seen a single time. The rearrangement joins TRBV11-2 to TRBJ1-2; D possibly corresponds to TRBD1 (5 bases). This CDR3 region has 14 residues. From germline, CDR1 is SGHAT and CDR2 FQNNGV. V lost 3 bases and J 4 bases, leaving 12 bases between the germline ends. In DNA form, the CDR3 reads TGTGCCAGCAGCTTTGAAAGGGGCATCTATGGCTACACCTTC. Amino acids: CASSFERGIYGYTF.

This chain connects TRBV14 to TRBJ1-2, with TRBD1 matching 8 bases. This CDR3 has 13 amino acids. Looked up from germline, CDR1 is SGHDN and CDR2 is FVKESK. With V trimmed by 4 bases and J by 7 bases, 5 bases remained unmatched. The CDR3 loop is CASSLGTGPGYTF. The CDR3 bases are TGTGCCAGCAGCCTTGGGACAGGCCCTGGCTACACCTTC.

The chain recombines TRBV9 with TRBJ1-4; D unresolved. The CDR3 length is 15 residues. The germline CDR1 and CDR2 sequences are SGDLS and YYNGEE. V lost 2 bases to trimming and J lost 6 bases, with 14 bases between them. CDR3 residues: CASSVIGRPDEKLFF. The CDR3 coding sequence is TGTGCCAGCAGCGTGATAGGGAGGCCAGATGAAAAACTGTTTTTT.

This rearrangement joins TRBV7-2 to TRBJ2-4; 8 positions match TRBD2. The CDR3 spans 13 residues. Germline CDR1 is SGHTA and CDR2 is FQGNSA. J was trimmed by 7 bases and V by 5 bases; bases with no gene match: 4. The CDR3 sequence is CASSPRGGNIQYF. CDR3 DNA: TGTGCCAGCAGCCCCCGGGGGGGGAACATTCAGTACTTC. Full variable domain (outside the CDR3, taken from reference TRBV7-2 and TRBJ2-4): GAGVSQSPSNKVTEKGKDVELRCDPISGHTALYWYRQSLGQGLEFLIYFQGNSAPDKSGLPSDRFSAERTGGSVSTLTIQRTQQEDSAVYLCASSPRGGNIQYFGAGTRLSVL.

The genes are TRBV28 and TRBJ1-5; TRBD1 might be the D (6 bases). Germline V gene lookup returns CDR1 MDHEN and CDR2 SYDVKM. The CDR3 runs to 15 residues. V was clipped by 9 bases and J by 1 base, with 16 bases between them. The chain's CDR3 is CASRGEGGSNQPQHF. Written as DNA, the CDR3 is TGTGCCAGTCGCGGGGAGGGGGGAAGCAATCAGCCCCAGCATTTT.

The genes are TRBV30 and TRBJ1-1, with D unresolved. V was pared by 2 bases and J by 4 bases, with 8 bases between. CDR3 length: 12 amino acids. CDR1 is GTSNPN and CDR2 is SVGIG in the germline V gene (reference sequence). The chain's CDR3 is CAWSKLSTEAFF. The CDR3 DNA reads as TGTGCCTGGAGTAAGTTGAGCACTGAAGCTTTCTTT.

This clone has just a few counts. V usage is TRBV6-5 and J usage is TRBJ1-2, with 9 bases fitting TRBD1. The germline V gene has CDR1 MNHEY and CDR2 SVGAGI. The CDR3 has 14 amino acids. With V trimmed by 6 bases and J by 5 bases, 7 bases remained unmatched. The chain's CDR3 is CASRLMGQGYGYTF. The DNA of the CDR3 is TGTGCCAGCAGGCTTATGGGACAGGGTTATGGCTACACCTTC.

The chain links TRBV6-6 to TRBJ1-1, with no clear D. Trimming stripped 2 bases from V and 2 bases from J, with 12 bases between. Looked up from germline, CDR1 is MNHNY and CDR2 is SVGAGI (reference sequence). The CDR3 spans 15 residues. The DNA for the CDR3 is TGTGCCAGCAGTTACGGCGGCAGCCAAAACACTGAAGCTTTCTTT. Its protein product is CASSYGGSQNTEAFF.

The chain recombines TRBV10-3 with TRBJ2-5, with TRBD2 identical over 10 bases. The CDR3 is 15 amino acids. V was pared by 2 bases and J by 5 bases, with 5 bases of the junction left unmatched. Germline V gene sequence: CDR1 ENHRY, CDR2 SYGVKD. The chain's CDR3 is CAISEVAGGRETQYF. In DNA form, the CDR3 reads TGTGCCATCAGTGAGGTAGCGGGAGGCCGGGAGACCCAGTACTTC.

V and J are TRBV5-1 and TRBJ1-1; the D is unclear. CDR3 length equals 14 residues. The germline V gene encodes CDR1 SGHRS and CDR2 YFSETQ. V lost 1 base to trimming and J lost 0 bases, with 7 bases between them. DNA of the CDR3: TGCGCCAGCAGCTTGCTACCAATGAACACTGAAGCTTTCTTT. This encodes CASSLLPMNTEAFF.

V and J are TRBV30 and TRBJ1-2, with a weak D call TRBD1 (6 bases). This CDR3 has 11 amino acids. The V gene's germline CDR1 is GTSNPN and CDR2 SVGIG (reference sequence). The V and J ends lost 5 bases and 8 bases respectively, with 12 bases between them. The DNA of the CDR3 is TGTGCCTGGTACAGGGAGAGCGGCTACACCTTC. Translated, it gives CAWYRESGYTF. The full variable domain, rest sourced from reference TRBV30 and TRBJ1-2, is SQTIHQWPATLVQPVGSPLSLECTVEGTSNPNLYWYRQAAGRGLQLLFYSVGIGQISSEVPQNLSASRPQDRQFILSSKKLLLSDSGFYLCAWYRESGYTFGSGTRLTVV.

This chain connects TRBV20-1 to TRBJ2-5; D uncertain. Germline V gene sequence: CDR1 DFQATT, CDR2 SNEGSKA (reference sequence). The length of the CDR3 is 11 residues. Trimming cost V 1 base and J 5 bases, with 5 bases left between them. The CDR3: CSARGPETQYF. CDR3 nucleotides: TGCAGTGCTAGAGGGCCGGAGACCCAGTACTTC.

This chain joins TRBV6-5 and TRBJ1-2, with TRBD1 matching 8 bases. After removal of 6 bases from V and 1 base from J, the junction contained 4 bases not matched to a gene. In germline, CDR1 is MNHEY, CDR2 SVGAGI. The CDR3 is made up of 14 amino acids. The CDR3 bases are TGTGCCAGCAGCCGGGACAGGCTTAACTATGGCTACACCTTC. The encoded protein is CASSRDRLNYGYTF.

The chain joins TRBV30 to TRBJ1-1, with D tentatively TRBD1 (5 bases). Looked up from germline, CDR1 is GTSNPN and CDR2 is SVGIG (reference sequence). Between the trimmed V and J ends, which lost 6 bases and 4 bases, there was a span of 12 bases. The CDR3 runs to 12 residues. The CDR3 nucleotides are TGTGCCTGTACCGGGGGTGGCACTGAAGCTTTCTTT. The encoded protein is CACTGGGTEAFF.